These T cell receptor beta chains were read from a single sample in a study of cytomegalovirus exposure and HLA in healthy donors. The table came from immunoSEQ multiplex PCR; TCRdb's copy has only in-frame clones and leaves some out. Of more than 70,000 clones listed, roughly 93% are singletons. Material for sequencing was PBMCs. These TCRs come from a woman aged 18-35 years in good health and CMV-seronegative. The CDR3 runs from the conserved cysteine through the conserved F or W. The D gene is left open where the match is weak. A clone size is listed for some rows: how often the clone was seen (once, few, many), or a class if it is expanded.

TRBJ1-5	-	TRBD1	TRBV19	TGTGCCAGTAGTACACAACAGGGGATAAGAAATCAGCCCCAGCATTTT	CASSTQQGIRNQPQHF
TRBJ1-1	-	-	TRBV30	TGTGCCTGGAACAGGAACACTGAAGCTTTCTTT	CAWNRNTEAFF
TRBJ2-5	-	-	TRBV18	TGTGCCAGCTCCCCGGGAGTAGAGACCCAGTACTTC	CASSPGVETQYF
TRBJ2-3	-	-	TRBV7-8	TGTGCCAGCAGCTTAGAGCGTGTACTTAGCACAGATACGCAGTATTTT	CASSLERVLSTDTQYF
TRBJ1-5	-	-	TRBV7-9	TGTGCCAGCAGCTTAGGAGCGATCCATCAGCCCCAGCATTTT	CASSLGAIHQPQHF
TRBJ2-5	-	TRBD2	TRBV29-1	TGCAGCGCTGGGAGGGGCCTAGCGGGAGGGGAGACCCAGTACTTC	CSAGRGLAGGETQYF
TRBJ2-1	-	TRBD1	TRBV25-1	TGTGCCAGCAGTGAGGGACAGGGGGCTACAGACGAGCAGTTCTTC	CASSEGQGATDEQFF
TRBJ2-3	-	-	TRBV10-3	TGTGCCATCAGTGAGGGTCGGGCTAGCAGAAGCACAGATACGCAGTATTTT	CAISEGRASRSTDTQYF
TRBJ2-7	-	TRBD1	TRBV9	TGTGCCAGCAGCGTAGCCGGGACAGGGGGCTACGAGCAGTACTTC	CASSVAGTGGYEQYF
TRBJ2-7	-	TRBD1	TRBV7-2	TGTGCCAGCAGCGGTCGGACAGGGGCCTACGAGCAGTACTTC	CASSGRTGAYEQYF
TRBJ1-2	-	-	TRBV14	TGTGCCAGCAGCGCAGAAAACTATGGCTACACCTTC	CASSAENYGYTF
TRBJ1-1	-	TRBD1	TRBV4-3	TGCGCCAGCAGCCAAGGACAGGGAGGTACTGAAGCTTTCTTT	CASSQGQGGTEAFF
TRBJ2-2	-	TRBD2	TRBV6-5	TGTGCCAGCAGTTCCTTCTCTAGCGGGGCCACCGGGGAGCTGTTTTTT	CASSSFSSGATGELFF
TRBJ2-1	-	-	TRBV14	TGTGCCAGCAGCCGAGATCTAGGCCGCCAGTTCTTC	CASSRDLGRQFF
TRBJ2-7	once	TRBD2	TRBV4-1	TGCGCCAGCAGCCAAGATACTAGCGGGAGAGGTTACGAGCAGTACTTC	CASSQDTSGRGYEQYF
TRBJ2-1	-	TRBD2	TRBV2	TGTGCCAGCGGGACTAGCGGAAACAATGAGCAGTTCTTC	CASGTSGNNEQFF
TRBJ2-1	-	TRBD2	TRBV11-2	TGTGCCAGCAGCTCCCTAGCGGGGGGGAAGCAGTTCTTC	CASSSLAGGKQFF
TRBJ2-5	-	TRBD1	TRBV7-9	TGTGCCAGCAGCTCCGACAGGGAAGAGACCCAGTACTTC	CASSSDREETQYF
TRBJ1-2	-	-	TRBV6-1	TGTGCCAGCAGTTGGACAGACCTGAACTATGGCTACACCTTC	CASSWTDLNYGYTF
TRBJ1-2	-	-	TRBV6-5	TGTGCCAGCAGTTACTCAGACAGTGGCTATGGCTACACCTTC	CASSYSDSGYGYTF
TRBJ2-2	-	TRBD1	TRBV4-3	TGCGCCAGCAGCCAAGAACCGACAGGGGGGTTGACCGGGGAGCTGTTTTTT	CASSQEPTGGLTGELFF
TRBJ2-5	-	TRBD1	TRBV7-6	TGTGCCAGCAGCTCGCAGGGGGCGGGAGAGACCCAGTACTTC	CASSSQGAGETQYF
TRBJ1-1	-	TRBD1	TRBV7-3	TGTGCCAGCAGCTCGGGACAGGGGAGGAGGACTGAAGCTTTCTTT	CASSSGQGRRTEAFF
TRBJ2-2	-	TRBD1	TRBV18	TGTGCCAGCTCACCAAGGACAGGGGGCAAGGAGCTGTTTTTT	CASSPRTGGKELFF
TRBJ1-4	-	TRBD1	TRBV2	TGTGCCAGCAGGGACAGGGGACCAACTAATGAAAAACTGTTTTTT	CASRDRGPTNEKLFF
TRBJ1-2	-	TRBD1	TRBV5-1	TGCGCCAGCAGCTTGGATGTAGGGGGCGCGAACTATGGCTACACCTTC	CASSLDVGGANYGYTF
TRBJ1-6	-	TRBD1	TRBV29-1	TGCAGCGTTGTACTCCGGGACAGGGGGCGATCTAATTCACCCCTCCACTTT	CSVVLRDRGRSNSPLHF
TRBJ2-1	-	TRBD1	TRBV18	TGTGCCAGCTCACCAGGGACAGGGGCATGGAATGAGCAGTTCTTC	CASSPGTGAWNEQFF
TRBJ2-5	-	TRBD1	TRBV19	TGTGCCAGTAGTATTGACAGGGGCGAGACCCAGTACTTC	CASSIDRGETQYF
TRBJ2-1	-	-	TRBV4-2	TGTGCCAGCAGCCAAGATTTGAGGTCTACCTACAATGAGCAGTTCTTC	CASSQDLRSTYNEQFF
TRBJ2-7	-	TRBD1	TRBV13	TGTGCCAGCAGCGGCCGGGACAGCTCCTACGAGCAGTACTTC	CASSGRDSSYEQYF
TRBJ2-1	once	-	TRBV19	TGTGCCAGTAGTATCCGGGAGAACTACAATGAGCAGTTCTTC	CASSIRENYNEQFF
TRBJ2-3	-	-	TRBV25-1	TGTGCCAGCAGTTTAGGGGGAGGCACAGATACGCAGTATTTT	CASSLGGGTDTQYF
TRBJ2-7	-	-	TRBV2	TGTGCCAGCAGTGAAGCAGGGGAGGACGAGCAGTACTTC	CASSEAGEDEQYF
TRBJ2-1	-	TRBD1	TRBV10-3	TGTGCCATCAACGTCGGGCAGGGGGACCACAATGAGCAGTTCTTC	CAINVGQGDHNEQFF
TRBJ2-1	-	-	TRBV11-2	TGTGCCAGCAGGGGGCGGCAGGGCTCCTACAATGAGCAGTTCTTC	CASRGRQGSYNEQFF
TRBJ2-7	-	-	TRBV2	TGTGCCAGCAGTGGCGCGGGAACCCTCTACGAGCAGTACTTC	CASSGAGTLYEQYF
TRBJ2-7	-	TRBD2	TRBV2	TGTGCCAGCAGTGAAGAGGCTAGCGGGAGCTACTACGAGCAGTACTTC	CASSEEASGSYYEQYF
TRBJ2-2	-	TRBD2	TRBV27	TGTGCCAGTGGCCCCCTAGCGGGGATAAACACCGGGGAGCTGTTTTTT	CASGPLAGINTGELFF
TRBJ2-2	-	TRBD2	TRBV6-5	TGTGCCAGCAGTTCGGGGGGGACTAGCCGCGGCGGGGAGCTGTTTTTT	CASSSGGTSRGGELFF
TRBJ1-6	once	TRBD1	TRBV4-3	TGCGCCAGCAGCCAAGGACAGGGTACCCCCCTCCACTTT	CASSQGQGTPLHF
TRBJ2-1	-	TRBD2	TRBV4-2	TGTGCCAGCAGCCACGTGACTAGCGGGGCGAGGGATGAGCAGTTCTTC	CASSHVTSGARDEQFF
TRBJ2-1	once	-	TRBV7-3	TGTGCCAGCAGCCTGACTCGCAGCTCCTACAATGAGCAGTTCTTC	CASSLTRSSYNEQFF
TRBJ2-7	few	TRBD1	TRBV6-6	TGTGCCAGCAGTTACGGCAGGGACAGCTCCTACGAGCAGTACTTC	CASSYGRDSSYEQYF
TRBJ1-5	-	TRBD1	TRBV15	TGTGCCACCAGCGGGGGATCCGGGGACAGGGGCAATCAGCCCCAGCATTTT	CATSGGSGDRGNQPQHF
TRBJ2-7	-	-	TRBV2	TGTGCCAGCAGCGGTCCGTTGGAGCAGTACTTC	CASSGPLEQYF
TRBJ2-7	-	TRBD1	TRBV5-3	TGTGCCAGAAGCTCTGGAGGATATAAGGACAGGCACTACGAGCAGTACTTC	CARSSGGYKDRHYEQYF
TRBJ2-3	-	TRBD2	TRBV9	TGTGCCAGCAGCACAACTAGCGGGGGGGCAGATACGCAGTATTTT	CASSTTSGGADTQYF
TRBJ1-3	-	-	TRBV12-5	TGTGCTAGTGGTATAGCTGGAAACACCATATATTTT	CASGIAGNTIYF
TRBJ2-1	-	TRBD2	TRBV6-6	TGTGCCAGCAGACCTCTAGCGGGAGGCTACAATGAGCAGTTCTTC	CASRPLAGGYNEQFF
TRBJ1-3	-	TRBD1	TRBV15	TGTGCCACCAGCAGAGATGGACAGGGGAGTGGAAACACCATATATTTT	CATSRDGQGSGNTIYF
TRBJ1-3	-	-	TRBV7-9	TGTGCCAGCAGCGACGGGTCCGCATTTGGAAACACCATATATTTT	CASSDGSAFGNTIYF
TRBJ2-5	-	TRBD1	TRBV7-9	TGTGCCAGCAGCTGGACAGGGGGTACGGAGACCCAGTACTTC	CASSWTGGTETQYF
TRBJ1-1	-	-	TRBV7-3	TGTGCCAGCAGCACCGCTAGTCACACTGAAGCTTTCTTT	CASSTASHTEAFF
TRBJ2-5	once	TRBD2	TRBV5-6	TGTGCCAGCAGCCATGGACTAGCGGGGGGGCCGGAGACCCAGTACTTC	CASSHGLAGGPETQYF
TRBJ1-1	-	TRBD1	TRBV29-1	TGCAGCGTCGTTAAAGGGGGCGGAAGGACTGAAGCTTTCTTT	CSVVKGGGRTEAFF
TRBJ1-2	-	TRBD1	TRBV6-6	TGTGCCAGCAGTCGACAGGGGTTAGCTAACTATGGCTACACCTTC	CASSRQGLANYGYTF
TRBJ2-1	-	TRBD2	TRBV7-2	TGTGCCAGCAGCTTTCAGACTAGCGGAAACAATGAGCAGTTCTTC	CASSFQTSGNNEQFF
TRBJ2-1	-	TRBD2	TRBV4-2	TGTGCCAGCAGCCAAGAGGCTCTAAACCCCGGGACTAGAAACAATGAGCAGTTCTTC	CASSQEALNPGTRNNEQFF